The rows below give T cell receptor beta chains drawn from one sample of a study of technical replicates of blood from several donors. Here immunoSEQ multiplex PCR was the method, and the copy in TCRdb shows in-frame clones only, minus some. The data contain over 10,000 clones, around 93% of them singletons. Sequencing was done on a sample of PBMCs. These receptors were collected from a human donor in good health. CDR3s include the opening cysteine and the closing phenylalanine or tryptophan. The order of the fields is D gene, V gene, J gene, clone size, CDR3 DNA, CDR3 protein. D genes are given only for firm matches. Clone size, where shown, is once, few, many, or a class for clones that have expanded.

>.|TRBV18|TRBJ2-2|.
TGTGCCAGCTCACCCCAGGGCGGGGAGCTGTTTTTT
CASSPQGGELFF
>.|TRBV30|TRBJ1-4|few
TGTGCCTGGAGTCGACAGCAAACTAATGAAAAACTGTTTTTT
CAWSRQQTNEKLFF
>.|TRBV11-1|TRBJ2-5|.
TGTGCCAGCAGCTTTGAATCGGGATGGGAGACCCAGTACTTC
CASSFESGWETQYF
>.|TRBV28|TRBJ1-1|few
TGTGCCAGCAGTTTAGAGTGGGGGCGGAATGAAGCTTTCTTT
CASSLEWGRNEAFF
>TRBD2|TRBV30|TRBJ2-1|.
TGTGCCTGGAGTACTAGCGGGAACTACAATGAGCAGTTCTTC
CAWSTSGNYNEQFF
>.|TRBV7-8|TRBJ1-5|few
TGTGCCAGCAGCGAGGGGGTGAGCAATCAGCCCCAGCATTTT
CASSEGVSNQPQHF
>.|TRBV28|TRBJ1-2|.
TGTGCCAGCAGTTTCGGGACTATGGCGGCCTATGGCTACACCTTC
CASSFGTMAAYGYTF
>.|TRBV18|TRBJ1-5|.
TGTGCCAGCTCACCAGGGGGCGGTCAGCCCCAGCATTTT
CASSPGGGQPQHF
>.|TRBV7-9|TRBJ2-5|.
TGTGCCAGCAGCTTACTGTCAGGGAATCTGGAGACCCAGTACTTC
CASSLLSGNLETQYF
>.|TRBV18|TRBJ2-7|.
TGTGCCAGCTCACCCACCCACGGGGGAGTCGGCTACGAGCAGTACTTC
CASSPTHGGVGYEQYF
>TRBD1|TRBV7-2|TRBJ1-4|.
TGTGCCAGCAGCTCAGTCGGGACAGGGGGATTGGATGAAAAACTGTTTTTT
CASSSVGTGGLDEKLFF
>.|TRBV5-4|TRBJ1-3|once
TGTGCCAGCAGCTTGGCAGGGGCTGGAAACACCATATATTTT
CASSLAGAGNTIYF
>TRBD2|TRBV5-1|TRBJ2-7|.
TGCGCCAGCAGCCCGAGCGGGAGCTCCTACGAGCAGTACTTC
CASSPSGSSYEQYF
>TRBD1|TRBV27|TRBJ1-1|.
TGTGCCAGCAGACCCACGACGACAGGGCGTCGAGGGATTGAAGCTTTCTTT
CASRPTTTGRRGIEAFF
>.|TRBV7-7|TRBJ2-7|once
TGTGCCAGCAGCCCGACACCCACTGGACTTTCCTACGAGCAGTACTTC
CASSPTPTGLSYEQYF
>TRBD1|TRBV28|TRBJ1-5|.
TGTGCCAGCAGTTTAAGGACAGGGGATTATCAGCCCCAGCATTTT
CASSLRTGDYQPQHF
>TRBD2|TRBV7-9|TRBJ2-3|.
TGTGCCAGCAGAACTAGCGGTAGCACAGATACGCAGTATTTT
CASRTSGSTDTQYF
>.|TRBV13|TRBJ2-2|.
TGTGCCAGCAGCTTATTCGGGAGAACCGGGGAGCTGTTTTTT
CASSLFGRTGELFF
>.|TRBV11-1|TRBJ2-7|.
TGTGCCAGCAGCACCGGGACACAACGACCCCATGAGGAGCAGTACTTC
CASSTGTQRPHEEQYF
>TRBD1|TRBV5-1|TRBJ2-7|.
TGCGCCAGCAGCTTGGGGGGGACAGCCTCCTACGAGCAGTACTTC
CASSLGGTASYEQYF
>.|TRBV18|TRBJ2-6|.
TGTGCCAGCTCACTCGAACCCGGACAGACCTCTGGGGCCAACGTCCTGACTTTC
CASSLEPGQTSGANVLTF
>TRBD1|TRBV5-6|TRBJ1-4|.
TGTGCCAGCAGCTGGTCGGGACAGGGGAATGAAAAACTGTTTTTT
CASSWSGQGNEKLFF
>.|TRBV29-1|TRBJ2-1|.
TGCAGCGTTGTCGGGGGTGTTTCCTACAATGAGCAGTTCTTC
CSVVGGVSYNEQFF
>.|TRBV4-1|TRBJ2-7|.
TGCGCCAGCAGCCAAGATGAGGACTTCTACGAGCAGTACTTC
CASSQDEDFYEQYF
>TRBD2|TRBV7-2|TRBJ2-7|.
TGTGCCAGCAGCTTATGGGCGGGAGGTTACGAGCAGTACTTC
CASSLWAGGYEQYF
>.|TRBV30|TRBJ1-3|.
TGTGCCTGGGGGCAGCACACTGGAAACACCATATATTTT
CAWGQHTGNTIYF
>TRBD2|TRBV11-3|TRBJ2-3|.
TGTGCCAGCAGCCGCGGGACTAGCGGCACAGATACGCAGTATTTT
CASSRGTSGTDTQYF
>TRBD2|TRBV27|TRBJ2-4|.
TGTGCCAGCAGTTTATTACTAGCGGGAGGGCCGAACATTCAGTACTTC
CASSLLLAGGPNIQYF
>.|TRBV19|TRBJ1-5|.
TGTGCCAGTAGTAGTCGGGGGGTCAATCAGCCCCAGCATTTT
CASSSRGVNQPQHF
>TRBD1|TRBV10-3|TRBJ2-1|.
TGTGCCATCAGTCCGATCGGCCCCGGGACAGGGAACAATGAGCAGTTCTTC
CAISPIGPGTGNNEQFF
>TRBD1|TRBV5-1|TRBJ2-2|.
TGCGCCAGCAGCTTCGGACAGGGGGCGGAGACCGGGGAGCTGTTTTTT
CASSFGQGAETGELFF
>.|TRBV11-2|TRBJ1-2|.
TGTGCCAGCAGCTCACGGGAGCATGACTATGGCTACACCTTC
CASSSREHDYGYTF
>.|TRBV4-2|TRBJ2-1|.
TGTGCCAGTTCCGGGGTCGACAAGGACAATGAGCAGTTCTTC
CASSGVDKDNEQFF
>TRBD2|TRBV4-2|TRBJ2-5|.
TGTGCCAGCAGCCGGGGCGGGAGTCTCCAAGAGACCCAGTACTTC
CASSRGGSLQETQYF
>TRBD1|TRBV30|TRBJ1-2|few
TGTGCCTGGAATCCGGGACAGGGGTATGGCTACACCTTC
CAWNPGQGYGYTF
>.|TRBV7-2|TRBJ1-1|.
TGTGCCAGCAGCTTAGACGGAGCTACTGAAGCTTTCTTT
CASSLDGATEAFF
>.|TRBV28|TRBJ1-3|.
TGTGCCAGCAGTTTCCCCAGACACTCTGGAAACACCATATATTTT
CASSFPRHSGNTIYF
>.|TRBV10-1|TRBJ1-2|.
TGCGCCAGCAGTGCCGGTGACTATGGCTACACCTTC
CASSAGDYGYTF
>TRBD1|TRBV28|TRBJ1-2|.
TGTGCCAGCAGTGGACAGGGTACTGTCTATGGCTACACCTTC
CASSGQGTVYGYTF
>TRBD1|TRBV7-3|TRBJ2-2|.
TGTGCCAGCAGACCACGAGGGGGCGAGGGCGGGGAGCTGTTTTTT
CASRPRGGEGGELFF
>.|TRBV27|TRBJ1-1|.
TGTGCCAGCATCCCCAGGGGCGGGTTGACTGAAGCTTTCTTT
CASIPRGGLTEAFF
>.|TRBV6-5|TRBJ2-1|.
TGTGCCAGCAGTTACTCCCGCGGGACTCGACTAAATGAGCAGTTCTTC
CASSYSRGTRLNEQFF
>.|TRBV29-1|TRBJ1-5|.
TGCAGCGTTGGGACAGCCTTCAATCAGCCCCAGCATTTT
CSVGTAFNQPQHF
>TRBD1|TRBV18|TRBJ1-2|.
TGTGCCAGCTCAGCCGGGACAGAGTATGGCTACACCTTC
CASSAGTEYGYTF
>.|TRBV10-3|TRBJ2-1|.
TGTGCCATCAGTGAGTCGACGGGACAATACAATGAGCAGTTCTTC
CAISESTGQYNEQFF
>.|TRBV7-9|TRBJ1-4|.
TGTGCCAGCAGCTTAGGGCGGGGACCTAATGAAAAACTGTTTTTT
CASSLGRGPNEKLFF
>.|TRBV15|TRBJ2-1|once
TGTGCCACCAGCAGCGGGCAGGGCTCCTACAATGAGCAGTTCTTC
CATSSGQGSYNEQFF
>TRBD1|TRBV4-1|TRBJ2-2|.
TGCGCCAGCAGCCAAGGGACAGGGATGGCCGGGGAGCTGTTTTTT
CASSQGTGMAGELFF
>.|TRBV30|TRBJ1-5|.
TGTGCCTGGAGTGTTGGGACAAATAGCAATCAGCCCCAGCATTTT
CAWSVGTNSNQPQHF
>.|TRBV9|TRBJ2-3|.
TGTGCCAGCAGCGTAGGTGTTCACACAGATGCGCAGTATTTT
CASSVGVHTDAQYF